The source of this T cell receptor beta chain is a study of blood T cell repertoires in COVID-19 (dated by TCRdb to 2020 to 2021). Concerning the study at large: Samples from collaborators originated in the United States, Italy and Spain and spanned both the acute and convalescent phases of COVID-19. The samples were drawn from the first 160 participants of the ongoing ImmuneRACE study and from 1,254 subjects provided by 6 global collaborators. The repertoires were made available in a free public database intended to serve as a resource for research on the immune response to SARS-CoV-2. A de-identified subject ID, COVID-19 status, age in years and sex were almost always included in the sample metadata. The material from the prospective study consisted of cDNA or gDNA derived from T cells, B-cell-depleted T cells, or PBMCs. Subjects who had been exposed to COVID-19, were actively infected with it, or had recovered from it provided the deeply sampled blood TCRbeta repertoires that made up the dataset. HLA class I and class II types, where available, came from metadata supplied by the sample provider rather than from assay-based typing.

The collaborating institutions used their own protocols to collect whole blood in K2EDTA tubes. For TCRbeta analysis, collaborators shipped samples in one of three forms: frozen whole blood, isolated PBMCs, or DNA extracted from either of those sample types. About this clone: The antigen it binds to is not known. Within one base of it there is no much larger clone, and no base qualities were kept.

General conclusions and limits of the study: Clinical and demographic metadata were provided uncurated, with the amount varying by source and participant.

TCRbeta CDR3 regions were amplified from genomic DNA using the immunoSEQ Assay, a bias-controlled multiplex PCR. The study's own analysis went as follows. The number of nucleated cells in each sample was estimated from the amplification of reference gene primers within the assay. Sequence reads were collapsed and filtered to measure the absolute abundance of every unique TCRbeta CDR3 rearrangement. For each sample, productive Simpson clonality was calculated by taking the square root of Simpson's diversity index across productive rearrangements. TCRdb took this table from immuneACCESS and kept in-frame rearrangements with V and J called. Such tables lack part of the clones; where checked against another copy, unresolved V genes explain under half of the gap, and the rest is unexplained. Clone size and V and J calls were adopted from that table, with D and trimming inferred from the DNA. For this sample there are 90,000 to 150,000 clones; over 75% appear just once. Under 13% of the sample goes to the ten largest clones.

V is reduced by 2 bases and J by 1 base, leaving a spacing of 9 bases between them. The CDR3 spans 15 residues, from the cysteine through the phenylalanine. Kept here is only the CDR3 DNA, which spans 45 bases and is read in frame from base 1. For CDR1 and CDR2, the germline V gene lists SGHTA and FQGTGA. This receptor was identified in a man older than 75 with acute or convalescent COVID-19. This chain joins TRBV7-3 to TRBJ2-1; TRBD2 could be the D gene, as 6 bases match. The specimen was peripheral blood. The CDR3 has the sequence CASSLGAGSYNEQFF. The DNA sequence is as follows: TGTGCCAGCAGCTTAGGAGCGGGTTCCTACAATGAGCAGTTCTTC. With the rest looked up from the reference TRBV7-3 and TRBJ2-1 genes rather than sequenced, the full variable domain is GAGVSQTPSNKVTEKGKYVELRCDPISGHTALYWYRQSLGQGPEFLIYFQGTGAADDSGLPNDRFFAVRPEGSVSTLKIQRTERGDSAVYLCASSLGAGSYNEQFFGPGTRLTVL.